These 5 T cell receptor beta chains were sequenced from one sample in a study of Tregs in tolerant kidney transplant recipients. Sequencing was performed with immunoSEQ multiplex PCR; in TCRdb, only in-frame clones are kept and a portion is missing. This table holds 55,000 to 70,000 clones, 70% to 90% found once. This material consisted of Tregs from blood, taken before the transplant. The receptors were gathered from a human donor who received a combined kidney and bone marrow transplant.

This clone was recorded once. This sequence joins TRBV5-5 and TRBJ2-3, with D maybe TRBD2 (5 bases). The CDR3 contains 14 residues. The germline V gene has CDR1 SGHKS and CDR2 YYEKEE (reference sequence). Trimming left V 6 bases short and J 1 base short, with 12 bases between. CDR3 DNA: TGTGCCAGCAACGTGAAGGGAGGCACAGATACGCAGTATTTT. The encoded protein is CASNVKGGTDTQYF. The whole variable domain, filled in from reference TRBV5-5 and TRBJ2-3, reads DAGVTQSPTHLIKTRGQQVTLRCSPISGHKSVSWYQQVLGQGPQFIFQYYEKEERGRGNFPDRFSARQFPNYSSELNVNALLLGDSALYLCASNVKGGTDTQYFGPGTRLTVL.

CDR3 amino acids: CASSDNRGSPLHF. The CDR3 DNA sequence: TGTGCCAGCAGTGATAACAGGGGTTCACCCCTCCACTTT. The rearrangement uses TRBV2 and TRBJ1-6, with 7 bases lining up with TRBD1. The CDR3 has 13 residues. The J segment lost 9 bases and the V segment lost 3 bases, leaving 2 bases of the junction unmatched. Germline CDR1 and CDR2: SNHLY and FYNNEI.

This chain links TRBV19 with TRBJ2-3; TRBD2 aligns across 12 bases. The CDR3 length is 18 residues. Germline CDR1 and CDR2: LNHDA and SQIVND (reference sequence). The ends lost 4 bases at V and 0 bases at J; junction bases unmatched: 8. The CDR3 sequence: CASSTLTSGRTSTDTQYF. The CDR3, as DNA: TGTGCCAGTAGTACCCTGACTAGCGGGAGAACCAGCACAGATACGCAGTATTTT.

The chain uses TRBV29-1 and TRBJ1-1; D is unresolved. The germline gives CDR1 SQVTM, CDR2 ANQGSEA. Trimming cost V 4 bases and J 1 base, with 16 bases left between them. The CDR3 runs 15 residues. CDR3 amino acids: CSVVRRGGRNTEAFF. For the CDR3, the DNA is TGCAGCGTTGTGAGACGAGGAGGGCGGAACACTGAAGCTTTCTTT.

DNA of the CDR3: TGCAGTGCTAGAGATTTTCGCCCCCCGACCTTC. It encodes CSARDFRPPTF. This chain links TRBV20-1 with TRBJ1-2, with D hard to call. V lost 0 bases to trimming and J lost 14 bases, with 13 bases between them. This CDR3 spans 11 amino acids. Germline V CDR1 and CDR2: DFQATT, SNEGSKA (reference sequence).